The rows below give T cell receptor beta chains drawn from one sample of a study of T cell responses to AZD1222 COVID-19 vaccine. Sequencing used immunoSEQ multiplex PCR; TCRdb keeps in-frame clones, though not all of them. The sample holds around 130,000 clones; around 91% are singletons and the top ten take approximately 3.1%. The specimen was peripheral blood, collected on day 0 of AZD1222 vaccination. These receptors came from an adult in good health. Both conserved end residues are part of each CDR3. The D gene is left open where the match is weak. Clone sizes are given selectively: once, few, many, or a class where the clone is expanded.

v_call,clone_size,d_call,j_call,cdr3_nt,cdr3_aa
TRBV10-3,.,.,TRBJ1-1,TGTGCCATCAGTGAGTCGATTTCCACAGGCCTGAACACTGAAGCTTTCTTT,CAISESISTGLNTEAFF
TRBV5-1,.,TRBD1,TRBJ2-7,TGCGCCAGCAGCTTGGGGGACAGAAACTGCGAGCAGTACTTC,CASSLGDRNCEQYF
TRBV6-2/TRBV6-3,few,.,TRBJ2-7,TGTGCCAGCAGTTACCCCCCGGCAGGGGCCTACGAGCAGTACTTC,CASSYPPAGAYEQYF
TRBV5-1,.,.,TRBJ1-3,TGCGCCAGCAGCTTGGCCGGGACTTCTGGAAACACCATATATTTT,CASSLAGTSGNTIYF
TRBV7-2,.,TRBD2,TRBJ2-3,TGTGCCAGCAGCTCAGCCATTCTAGCGGGGGGGCTCACAGATACGCAGTATTTT,CASSSAILAGGLTDTQYF
TRBV19,.,.,TRBJ1-2,TGTGCCAGTACCCGAGGGGGGGCGTATGGCTACACCTTC,CASTRGGAYGYTF
TRBV7-9,.,.,TRBJ2-1,TGTGCCAGCAGCCCCTCGGTGGATGAGCAGTTCTTC,CASSPSVDEQFF
TRBV5-4,.,TRBD1,TRBJ2-5,TGTGCCAGCAGCTGGGACAGGAGCCAAGAGACCCAGTACTTC,CASSWDRSQETQYF
TRBV28,.,.,TRBJ1-5,TGTGCCAGCCAGGACAGTCTCAATGAGCCCCAGCATTTT,CASQDSLNEPQHF
TRBV24-1,.,.,TRBJ2-5,TGTGCCACCAGCTCCTTTTGGGATTCTATGGAGACCCAGTACTTC,CATSSFWDSMETQYF
TRBV7-2,.,TRBD2,TRBJ2-3,TGTGCCAGCAGCCCCCGGACTAGCGGGGGGGCAGATACGCAGTATTTT,CASSPRTSGGADTQYF
TRBV30,.,.,TRBJ1-3,TGTGCCGGGGGCTCTGGAAACACCATATATTTT,CAGGSGNTIYF
TRBV27,once,TRBD1,TRBJ1-6,TGTGCCAGCCGAACAGGGGTGTATAATTCACCCCTCCACTTT,CASRTGVYNSPLHF
TRBV19,.,.,TRBJ2-3,TGTGCCAGTAGACTAGGTGGGGCAGCTGGTAGCACAGATACGCAGTATTTT,CASRLGGAAGSTDTQYF
TRBV12-2,.,.,TRBJ2-3,TGTGCAAGTCGCAACGCCGACTACTATACGCAGTATTTT,CASRNADYYTQYF
TRBV28,.,.,TRBJ1-5,TGTGCCAGCAGTCGGGATCTTAGCAATCAGCCCCAGCATTTT,CASSRDLSNQPQHF
TRBV7-8,once,.,TRBJ1-6,TGTGCCAGCAGTCCAAGCTCCTATAATTCACCCCTCCACTTT,CASSPSSYNSPLHF
TRBV28,.,TRBD1,TRBJ1-3,TGTGCCAGCAGCAAGGAGGGGGCTGATGGAAACACCATATATTTT,CASSKEGADGNTIYF
TRBV5-5,.,.,TRBJ1-1,TGTGCCAGCAGTCGGGGGGAGAGCACTGAAGCTTTCTTT,CASSRGESTEAFF
TRBV6-2/TRBV6-3,.,.,TRBJ1-2,TGTGCCAGCAGTGAGGCCTATGGCTACACCTTC,CASSEAYGYTF
TRBV14,.,.,TRBJ1-2,TGTGCCAGCAGCCAATCCGGGATCCGCGGTGGCTACACCTTC,CASSQSGIRGGYTF
TRBV19,few,TRBD1,TRBJ1-1,TGTGCCAGTACGAGGACAGGGACCACTGAAGCTTTCTTT,CASTRTGTTEAFF
TRBV4-2,.,.,TRBJ2-2,TGTGCCAGCAGCCAAGATCCCGGGGTGCCCGGGGAGCTGTTTTTT,CASSQDPGVPGELFF
TRBV6-1,.,.,TRBJ2-7,TGTGCCAGCAGCTTCGGACTGTCCTACGAGCAGTACTTC,CASSFGLSYEQYF
TRBV19,.,.,TRBJ2-5,TGTGCCAGTAGTATCCCGACGGGAGTTGGGGAGACCCAGTACTTC,CASSIPTGVGETQYF
TRBV7-2,.,.,TRBJ1-1,TGTGCCAGCAGCTTATATCGTGGTGGGAACACTGAAGCTTTCTTT,CASSLYRGGNTEAFF
TRBV7-9,.,.,TRBJ2-5,TGTGCCAGCAGCTTGGGACTCGAAGAGACCCAGTACTTC,CASSLGLEETQYF
TRBV12-1,.,.,TRBJ1-6,TGTGCCAGCAGCGCCCCAGGGTGCCATAATTCACCCCTCCACTTT,CASSAPGCHNSPLHF
TRBV28,.,.,TRBJ1-1,TGTGCCAGCAGTCGACGGGACATCACTGAAGCTTTCTTT,CASSRRDITEAFF
TRBV28,.,TRBD1,TRBJ2-7,TGTGCCAGCAGCGGACAGGGAAAGTACCCCTACGAGCAGTACTTC,CASSGQGKYPYEQYF
TRBV6-1,.,.,TRBJ2-7,TGTGCCAGCAGTGAAGTGGCAGGGGCCTACGAGCAGTACTTC,CASSEVAGAYEQYF
TRBV3-1/TRBV3-2,.,TRBD2,TRBJ2-5,TGTGCCAGCAGCCAACGGAGACTAGCGGGAGGGGAGACCCAGTACTTC,CASSQRRLAGGETQYF
TRBV29-1,.,TRBD2,TRBJ2-3,TGCAGCGTTGGGGGCGGGAGGGCCACAGATACGCAGTATTTT,CSVGGGRATDTQYF
TRBV28,.,.,TRBJ1-5,TGTGCCAGCAGTTTTTCAGGGTCCTATCAGCCCCAGCATTTT,CASSFSGSYQPQHF
TRBV7-8,.,.,TRBJ2-5,TGTGCCAGCAGCCCTGGAGTTCAAGAGACCCAGTACTTC,CASSPGVQETQYF
TRBV2,.,.,TRBJ2-1,TGTGCCAGCAGAAGGAATGAGCAGTTCTTC,CASRRNEQFF
TRBV4-1,.,TRBD1,TRBJ1-2,TGCGCCAGCAGCCAACAGACAGGGTTGGGCTACACCTTC,CASSQQTGLGYTF
TRBV28,.,.,TRBJ1-2,TGTGCCAGCAGTTTACAGGGCGACTATGGCTACACCTTC,CASSLQGDYGYTF
TRBV10-3,.,TRBD1,TRBJ1-1,TGTGCCATCACCGCAGGGGGTGAAGCTTTCTTT,CAITAGGEAFF
TRBV5-1,.,.,TRBJ1-3,TGCGCCAGCAGCTCGTTTGAGGGGTCTGGAAACACCATATATTTT,CASSSFEGSGNTIYF
TRBV3-1/TRBV3-2,.,.,TRBJ1-2,TGTGCCAGCAGCCAAGAATTCGGGACATCTTATGGCTACACCTTC,CASSQEFGTSYGYTF
TRBV30,.,.,TRBJ1-5,TGTGCCTGGGGCGGGGGTGGACATAGCAATCAGCCCCAGCATTTT,CAWGGGGHSNQPQHF
TRBV28,.,.,TRBJ2-5,TGTGCCAGCAGTTTAGGCCCCGTCCGGACGGGACAAGAGACCCAGTACTTC,CASSLGPVRTGQETQYF
TRBV3-1/TRBV3-2,.,TRBD1,TRBJ2-7,TGTGCCAGCAGTCCGACAGGGGCCGAGCAGTACTTC,CASSPTGAEQYF
TRBV19,few,TRBD1,TRBJ1-5,TGTGCCAGTACCCGACGGCCGGGACAGGGTGGGCAGCCCCAGCATTTT,CASTRRPGQGGQPQHF
TRBV9,.,.,TRBJ1-2,TGTGCCAGCAGCCCTCGGGGGGGGGCGGCAGGCTACACCTTC,CASSPRGGAAGYTF
TRBV6-2/TRBV6-3,.,.,TRBJ2-1,TGTGCCAGCAGTTACCTTAGGGGTCCCCCCTACAATGAGCAGTTCTTC,CASSYLRGPPYNEQFF
TRBV24-1,.,.,TRBJ2-2,TGTGCCACCAGTGATTTTGGACACACCGGGGAGCTGTTTTTT,CATSDFGHTGELFF
TRBV6-5,.,.,TRBJ1-2,TGTGCCAGCACCGAGACGGGGCTGGCCTATGGCTACACCTTC,CASTETGLAYGYTF
TRBV7-2,few,.,TRBJ1-4,TGTGCCAGCAGCTTAGAAGGACAATCTAATGAAAAACTGTTTTTT,CASSLEGQSNEKLFF
TRBV28,.,TRBD1,TRBJ1-1,TGTGCCAGCGTCCGGGACAGAGGCACTGAAGCTTTCTTT,CASVRDRGTEAFF
TRBV5-4,.,TRBD1,TRBJ1-4,TGTGCCAGCAGCTTACAGGGGGCGCGAGAAAAACTGTTTTTT,CASSLQGAREKLFF
TRBV28,.,.,TRBJ2-7,TGTGCCAGCAGGGAGGGTGCCCTATACCCCTACGAGCAGTACTTC,CASREGALYPYEQYF
TRBV5-4,once,TRBD1,TRBJ2-5,TGTGCCAGCAGCGGACAGGGGGGGACAGAGACCCAGTACTTC,CASSGQGGTETQYF
TRBV18,.,.,TRBJ1-3,TGTGCCAGCTCGATCTCCACGGGAACGTCTGGAAACACCATATATTTT,CASSISTGTSGNTIYF
TRBV28,.,.,TRBJ1-1,TGTGCCAGCAGTTTAGTAGTATGGGGGACGAACACTGAAGCTTTCTTT,CASSLVVWGTNTEAFF
TRBV2,.,.,TRBJ2-7,TGTGCCAGCAGTCCTTTGTACGAGCAGTACTTC,CASSPLYEQYF